This is a list of T cell receptor beta chains from one sample in a study of T cell responses to AZD1222 COVID-19 vaccine. Clones were read by immunoSEQ multiplex PCR, and TCRdb kept only the in-frame ones, dropping some. The sample includes approximately 170,000 clones, around nine tenths seen only once; the top ten take 1.5% to 2%. The material sequenced was peripheral blood, taken on day 0 of AZD1222 vaccination. These receptor sequences come from an adult in good health. The CDR3 runs from the conserved cysteine through the conserved F or W. D genes are given only for firm matches. The size entry is marked missing in some rows and otherwise reads once, few, many or a size class.

V gene,J gene,D gene,clone size,CDR3 protein,CDR3 DNA
TRBV24-1,TRBJ2-5,NA,NA,CATSDSSSAQETQYF,TGTGCCACCAGTGATTCCTCTAGCGCCCAAGAGACCCAGTACTTC
TRBV25-1,TRBJ1-3,NA,NA,CAIEGGERNTIYF,TGTGCCATCGAAGGTGGAGAACGAAACACCATATATTTT
TRBV27,TRBJ1-1,NA,NA,CASSLFRALNTEAFF,TGTGCCAGCAGTTTATTTCGAGCCCTGAACACTGAAGCTTTCTTT
TRBV21-1,TRBJ2-1,NA,NA,CASSKKRLPGLAVSYNEQFF,TGTGCCAGCAGCAAAAAACGCCTCCCTGGACTAGCGGTCTCCTACAATGAGCAGTTCTTC
TRBV6-2/TRBV6-3,TRBJ1-1,NA,few,CASSYRREPAFF,TGTGCCAGCAGTTATCGCAGGGAGCCAGCTTTCTTT
TRBV19,TRBJ1-1,NA,NA,CASSINGGGGLHTEAFF,TGTGCCAGTAGTATAAATGGCGGGGGGGGTTTACACACTGAAGCTTTCTTT
TRBV5-1,TRBJ1-6,NA,NA,CASSLMSGSYNSPLHF,TGCGCCAGCAGCTTGATGTCAGGATCCTATAATTCACCCCTCCACTTT
TRBV5-1,TRBJ2-7,NA,NA,CASSSGAFYEQYF,TGCGCCAGCAGCTCGGGAGCATTCTACGAGCAGTACTTC
TRBV4-2,TRBJ2-7,NA,NA,CASSQDFGFSYEQYF,TGTGCCAGCAGCCAAGATTTTGGCTTCTCCTACGAGCAGTACTTC
TRBV19,TRBJ1-4,NA,NA,CASSIGGSKRINEKLFF,TGTGCCAGTAGTATCGGGGGGTCAAAACGGATTAATGAAAAACTGTTTTTT
TRBV7-9,TRBJ2-1,TRBD1,NA,CASSFSPGQGYNEQFF,TGTGCCAGCAGCTTCAGCCCGGGACAGGGCTACAATGAGCAGTTCTTC
TRBV9,TRBJ1-2,NA,NA,CASSSRRVSNYGYTF,TGTGCCAGCAGCTCCAGGCGGGTATCTAACTATGGCTACACCTTC
TRBV19,TRBJ2-7,NA,NA,CASTGNDEQYF,TGTGCCAGTACCGGAAACGACGAGCAGTACTTC
TRBV9,TRBJ2-7,TRBD2,NA,CASSLAGDRSYEQYF,TGTGCCAGCAGTCTAGCGGGAGACCGGTCCTACGAGCAGTACTTC
TRBV7-9,TRBJ2-5,TRBD2,NA,CASSFTAGGQETQYF,TGTGCCAGCAGCTTTACAGCGGGAGGACAGGAGACCCAGTACTTC
TRBV6-2/TRBV6-3,TRBJ2-1,NA,NA,CASSYGGSVNEQFF,TGTGCCAGCAGTTACGGGGGCTCAGTAAATGAGCAGTTCTTC
TRBV27,TRBJ2-5,TRBD1,NA,CASSLRDRAKTQYF,TGTGCCAGCAGTCTCCGGGACAGGGCCAAGACCCAGTACTTC
TRBV19,TRBJ2-1,TRBD1,NA,CASNGGQGHNEQFF,TGTGCCAGTAATGGGGGACAGGGTCACAATGAGCAGTTCTTC
TRBV5-1,TRBJ1-4,NA,NA,CASSLVAATNEKLFF,TGCGCCAGCAGCTTGGTGGCTGCAACTAATGAAAAACTGTTTTTT
TRBV6-2/TRBV6-3,TRBJ2-3,NA,NA,CASSTNTGVAQYF,TGTGCCAGCAGTACCAACACCGGCGTGGCGCAGTATTTT
TRBV2,TRBJ1-2,NA,NA,CASSPQGTNYDGYTF,TGTGCCAGCAGTCCCCAGGGGACCAACTATGATGGCTACACCTTC
TRBV4-1,TRBJ2-7,TRBD2,few,CASSQVLAGGYEQYF,TGCGCCAGCAGCCAAGTTCTAGCGGGAGGGTACGAGCAGTACTTC
TRBV19,TRBJ1-4,NA,NA,CASSRVQGEKLFF,TGTGCCAGTAGTCGGGTTCAGGGTGAAAAACTGTTTTTT